Listed below are T cell receptor beta chains from one sample, sequenced in a study of CD8 T cells in Susac syndrome. From the immunoSEQ multiplex PCR reads, TCRdb called clonotypes with MiXCR, one entry per CDR3 protein. The sample shows under 200,000 distinct CDR3 sequences, roughly 95% of them seen only once. Sequencing input: CD8+ T cells from PBMCs. The receptors shown here come from a human donor with multiple sclerosis. CDR3s include the opening cysteine and the closing phenylalanine or tryptophan. D genes are given only for firm matches. A row's size may be missing; if present it is once, few, many or a size class.

cdr3_length,j_call,v_call,clone_size,d_call,cdr3_nt,cdr3_aa
11,TRBJ1-1,TRBV9,.,.,TGTGCCAGCAGCCCTGGGGTTGGAGCTTTCTTT,CASSPGVGAFF
14,TRBJ2-7,TRBV20-1,.,.,TGCAGTGCTAGAGTGAGGGGCCCGTCCTACGAGCAGTACTTC,CSARVRGPSYEQYF
11,TRBJ1-5,TRBV28,once,.,TGTGCCAGCAGTTTTAAGAGCTACCAGCATTTT,CASSFKSYQHF
13,TRBJ2-1,TRBV30,.,TRBD2,TGTGCCGGTAAGCGGGAGGAACACAATGAGCAGTTCTTC,CAGKREEHNEQFF
15,TRBJ2-5,TRBV6-2/TRBV6-3,.,TRBD2,TGTGCCAGCAGTTACCGACTAGCCGAACAAGAGACCCAGTACTTC,CASSYRLAEQETQYF
14,TRBJ1-1,TRBV20-1,.,TRBD1,TGCAGTGCTAGAATACAGGGGGCGAGTACTGAAGCTTTCTTT,CSARIQGASTEAFF
17,TRBJ2-6,TRBV20-1,.,.,TGCAGTGCCCTGAGTCAGCAGATGATCTCTGGGGCCAACGTCCTGACTTTC,CSALSQQMISGANVLTF
14,TRBJ2-7,TRBV20-1,.,.,TGCAGTGCAAACCCAGGACTAAGCCATGGCGAGCAGTACTTC,CSANPGLSHGEQYF
15,TRBJ2-3,TRBV7-3,.,TRBD2,TGTGCCAGCAGCAGACTAGCGGGGCTCACAGATACGCAGTATTTT,CASSRLAGLTDTQYF
15,TRBJ2-6,TRBV11-2,.,.,TGTGCCAGCAGCTTTAAGGGCGGAGGGGCCAACGTCCTGACTTTC,CASSFKGGGANVLTF
12,TRBJ2-2,TRBV15,once,TRBD1,TGTGCCACCCCAGGGGGCCGCGGGGAGCTGTTTTTT,CATPGGRGELFF
15,TRBJ2-7,TRBV20-1,.,.,TGCAGTGCTAGAGATAAAGCGACTGCTTCCTACGAGCAGTACTTC,CSARDKATASYEQYF
12,TRBJ2-3,TRBV30,.,.,TGTGCCTGGACTAGCGGCACAGATACGCAGTATTTT,CAWTSGTDTQYF
14,TRBJ1-1,TRBV20-1,.,.,TGCAGTGCTAGCCCCAGCAGGGGAGGCACTGAAGCTTTCTTT,CSASPSRGGTEAFF
14,TRBJ2-3,TRBV20-1,.,.,TGCAGTGCACCGACTGCCTTGGAAACAGATACGCAGTATTTT,CSAPTALETDTQYF
13,TRBJ2-3,TRBV2,.,.,TGTGCCAGCAAAGAGAGGAGCACAGATACGCAGTATTTT,CASKERSTDTQYF